The 29 T cell receptor beta chains in this list originate from one sample, sequenced in a study of blood T cell repertoires in COVID-19. Generated by immunoSEQ multiplex PCR, the TCRdb table keeps only in-frame clones and is missing some. The sample holds more than 150,000 clones, roughly 89% seen once. The specimen sequenced was peripheral blood. The receptors come from a woman younger than 30 who had recovered from COVID-19.

This chain connects TRBV7-9 to TRBJ1-2; 9 nucleotides match TRBD1. V lost 3 bases to trimming and J lost 8 bases; unmatched junction nucleotides: 10. Germline V gene data show CDR1 as SEHNR and CDR2 as FQNEAQ (reference sequence). The CDR3 runs to 15 residues. CDR3 DNA: TGTGCCAGCAGCTTTATGACAGGGGGAAATTGGGGCTACACCTTC. This codes for CASSFMTGGNWGYTF.

V gene TRBV7-9 combines with J gene TRBJ2-7; 7 bases agree with TRBD1. With 5 bases clipped from V and 2 bases from J, the junction kept 6 bases outside the gene matches. Germline CDR1 and CDR2: SEHNR and FQNEAQ (reference sequence). CDR3 length: 14 residues. CDR3 residues: CASSPGTATYEQYF. CDR3 coding DNA: TGTGCCAGCAGCCCTGGGACAGCCACCTACGAGCAGTACTTC.

This chain uses TRBV27 with TRBJ1-5; D not certain. With 4 bases removed from V and 6 bases from J, the gap between germline ends came to 7 bases. Germline V gives CDR1 MNHEY, CDR2 SMNVEV (reference sequence). CDR3 length: 12 amino acids. The DNA for the CDR3 is TGTGCCAGCAGTTCCGAGGGTCAGCCCCAGCATTTT. It yields the protein CASSSEGQPQHF.

The V gene is TRBV7-2, the J gene TRBJ2-5, with 9 nucleotides matching TRBD2. CDR3 length: 17 amino acids. Unmatched junction bases numbered 6, after V lost 0 bases and J lost 1 base. Per germline, CDR1 SGHTA and CDR2 FQGNSA. As DNA, the CDR3 is TGTGCCAGCAGCTTAGCGATTAGCGGGGGTTCCCAAGAGACCCAGTACTTC. Translating it yields CASSLAISGGSQETQYF.

This chain links TRBV19 with TRBJ2-2, with 8 bases aligning to TRBD1. V shed 6 bases and J 5 bases; nucleotides not matched to a gene: 5. CDR3 length: 14 amino acids. The germline V gene encodes CDR1 LNHDA and CDR2 SQIVND (reference sequence). The CDR3 loop is CASRDREQTGELFF. The CDR3, as DNA: TGTGCCAGTAGGGACAGGGAGCAAACCGGGGAGCTGTTTTTT.

CDR3 protein: CASSYRDGKNRELFF. CDR3 DNA: TGTGCCAGCAGCTACCGGGATGGTAAGAATCGGGAGCTGTTTTTT. J is TRBJ2-2 and V is TRBV9; a weak D match, TRBD2 (5 bases). CDR3 length: 15 amino acids. CDR1 and CDR2 from the germline V gene are SGDLS and YYNGEE. The V and J ends lost 4 bases and 9 bases respectively, with 19 bases between them. Together with reference TRBV9 and TRBJ2-2, the CDR3 gives the full variable domain: DSGVTQTPKHLITATGQRVTLRCSPRSGDLSVYWYQQSLDQGLQFLIQYYNGEERAKGNILERFSAQQFPDLHSELNLSSLELGDSALYFCASSYRDGKNRELFFGEGSRLTVL.

The chain carries TRBV28 and TRBJ2-5, with 7 bases matching TRBD2. This CDR3 comprises 13 residues. Trimming at V came to 6 bases and at J to 5 bases, leaving 6 bases not matched to a gene. Germline lookup yields CDR1 MDHEN and CDR2 SYDVKM. The DNA for the CDR3 is TGTGCCAGCAGCGGTGGGAGGGTTGAGACCCAGTACTTC. It yields the protein CASSGGRVETQYF.

V usage is TRBV10-2 and J usage is TRBJ2-1, with D hard to call. The CDR3 has 15 amino acids. Germline CDR1 is WSHSY and CDR2 is SAAADI. Trimming stripped 4 bases from V and 7 bases from J, with 17 bases between. The CDR3 is CASSGWQTPMNEQFF. CDR3 in DNA: TGCGCCAGCAGTGGGTGGCAGACACCTATGAATGAGCAGTTCTTC.

The J gene is TRBJ2-1, the V gene TRBV6-5; D is perhaps TRBD2 (5 bases). CDR1 and CDR2 (germline): MNHEY, SVGAGI. The CDR3 loop spans 14 amino acids. V was shortened by 6 bases and J by 9 bases, with 18 bases between the two germline ends. CDR3 region: CASRADGVLGEQFF. DNA for the CDR3: TGTGCCAGCAGAGCGGATGGGGTGTTGGGTGAGCAGTTCTTC.

The chain has TRBV9 and TRBJ2-1, with 9 bases identical to TRBD2. The CDR3 extends over 18 amino acids. V was pared by 4 bases and J by 0 bases, with 11 bases of the junction left unmatched. CDR1 and CDR2 from the germline V gene are SGDLS and YYNGEE. The DNA of the CDR3 is TGTGCCAGCAGCCTACGCGCCGGGCGGGAGGGCTCCTACAATGAGCAGTTCTTC. Amino acids: CASSLRAGREGSYNEQFF.

The chain joins TRBV6-5 to TRBJ1-6; TRBD1 is a possible D gene (5 bases). CDR1 and CDR2 (germline): MNHEY, SVGAGI. The CDR3 length is 14 residues. The V end was cut by 4 bases, the J end by 9 bases, with 13 bases between. The CDR3 DNA follows: TGTGCCAGCAGTTTCGCAGGGAAGGCTTCACCCCTCCACTTT. This gives the protein CASSFAGKASPLHF.

J is TRBJ1-2 and V is TRBV5-4; D possibly corresponds to TRBD1 (5 bases). This CDR3 is 16 amino acids long. Trimming shortened V by 0 bases and J by 1 base, and 13 bases separated the two germline ends. Germline CDR1 SGHNT, CDR2 YYREEE (reference sequence). The CDR3 DNA is TGTGCCAGCAGCTTGGATGGCAGGGCCGATAACTATGGCTACACCTTC. It codes for CASSLDGRADNYGYTF.

This chain's CDR3 is CASSLTYGLVDEQFF. The CDR3 DNA sequence: TGTGCCAGCAGCTTAACCTACGGACTAGTCGATGAGCAGTTCTTC. V is TRBV7-9 and J is TRBJ2-1, with 7 bases fitting TRBD2. CDR1 SEHNR and CDR2 FQNEAQ come from the germline V gene (reference sequence). The junction had 9 bases not matched to a gene; V was cut back by 2 bases and J by 8 bases. The CDR3 has 15 residues.

The chain recombines TRBV5-4 with TRBJ2-1; D possibly corresponds to TRBD2 (5 bases). The CDR3 covers 15 residues. The V and J ends lost 2 bases and 0 bases respectively, with 9 bases between them. The V gene's germline CDR1 is SGHNT and CDR2 YYREEE (reference sequence). The CDR3 protein is CASSLKRSSYNEQFF. Here the CDR3 DNA reads TGTGCCAGCAGCTTAAAGCGGAGCTCCTACAATGAGCAGTTCTTC.

The V gene is TRBV6-2 or TRBV6-3, the J gene TRBJ2-3; 7 bases match TRBD2. The CDR3 has 18 residues. The germline gives CDR1 MNHEY, CDR2 SVGEGT. Trimming took 2 bases from V and 4 from J; bases not matched to a gene: 15. The CDR3 nucleotides are TGTGCCAGCAGTTACCCGGCCCGGGCTAGCGGAGCCCCAGATACGCAGTATTTT. Translated: CASSYPARASGAPDTQYF.

This chain links TRBV5-1 with TRBJ2-1; 8 bases match TRBD2. The CDR3 is 14 residues long. V shed 4 bases, J shed 4 bases, and the junction held 4 bases outside the gene matches. Looked up from germline, CDR1 is SGHRS and CDR2 is YFSETQ. The DNA for the CDR3 is TGCGCCAGCAGCCAGGGACTAGGTTACAATGAGCAGTTCTTC. Residues: CASSQGLGYNEQFF.

The sample holds one count of this clone. V and J are TRBV6-2 or TRBV6-3 and TRBJ2-7; D might be TRBD1 (6 bases). V lost 5 bases, J lost 5 bases, and 13 bases lay in between. This CDR3 is 13 amino acids long. Germline lookup yields CDR1 MNHEY and CDR2 SVGEGT. CDR3 nucleotide sequence: TGTGCCAGCAGTGGAACAGGGTTTGACGAGCAGTACGTC. It yields the protein CASSGTGFDEQYV.

The rearrangement links TRBV2 to TRBJ1-5, with D uncertain. Deletions cut 2 bases from V and 0 bases from J, with 5 bases between. CDR1 is SNHLY, CDR2 FYNNEI, per germline. The CDR3 sequence is 14 residues long. CDR3 residues: CASSEPGSNQPQHF. The CDR3 region has the DNA TGTGCCAGCAGTGAACCGGGTAGCAATCAGCCCCAGCATTTT.

This chain's CDR3 is CASSYSGNADTQYF. The CDR3 nucleotides read TGTGCCAGCAGTTACTCGGGCAACGCAGATACGCAGTATTTT. The genes are TRBV6-2 or TRBV6-3 and TRBJ2-3; D unclear. V was cut by 0 bases and J by 4 bases, with 8 bases left in between. Germline CDR1 is MNHEY and CDR2 is SVGEGT. There are 14 residues in the CDR3.

J is TRBJ1-4 and V is TRBV6-6; TRBD1 matches 9 bases. CDR3 size: 14 residues. V lost 2 bases to trimming and J lost 8 bases; unmatched junction nucleotides: 3. Germline lookup yields CDR1 MNHNY and CDR2 SVGAGI (reference sequence). The CDR3 nucleotides are TGTGCCAGCAGTTACGGACAGGGGAGCGAAAAACTGTTTTTT. This gives the protein CASSYGQGSEKLFF.

As concerns this clone: The same CDR3 also results from other DNA sequences found in this sample. The rearrangement joins TRBV5-1 to TRBJ1-1, with D possibly being TRBD1 (5 bases). This CDR3 is 12 amino acids long. Germline values: CDR1 SGHRS, CDR2 YFSETQ. Trimming shortened V by 4 bases and J by 5 bases, and 9 bases separated the two germline ends. The CDR3 region has the DNA TGCGCCAGCAGCCCGGGGGGAACTGAAGCTTTCTTT. Protein product: CASSPGGTEAFF.

The chain has TRBV10-3 and TRBJ1-3; D gene unclear. Germline V lookup: CDR1 ENHRY, CDR2 SYGVKD. The V end lost 5 bases, the J end lost 0 bases, and 14 bases lay between the germline ends. The length of the CDR3 is 16 residues. The CDR3 is CAISREGGLSGNTIYF. The CDR3 region has the DNA TGTGCCATCAGTCGGGAAGGAGGGCTCTCTGGAAACACCATATATTTT.

The chain couples TRBV7-9 to TRBJ2-1, with a weak D call TRBD2 (6 bases). This CDR3 has 14 amino acids. V lost 5 bases and J 7 bases, leaving 15 bases between the germline ends. Germline CDR1 reads SEHNR; CDR2 reads FQNEAQ (reference sequence). The CDR3 sequence: CASSPPGSSNEQFF. The CDR3 bases are TGTGCCAGCAGCCCCCCCGGGAGTAGTAATGAGCAGTTCTTC.

The chain joins TRBV5-1 to TRBJ2-7; 9 bases align to TRBD1. V gave up 1 base and J gave up 2 bases; unmatched junction bases: 10. Germline CDR1 is SGHRS and CDR2 is YFSETQ. This CDR3 has 17 amino acids. CDR3: CASSLRTGAEGTYEQYF. DNA for the CDR3: TGCGCCAGCAGCTTGCGGACAGGGGCTGAGGGAACCTACGAGCAGTACTTC.

The gene calls are TRBV15 and TRBJ2-7, with a possible D match to TRBD1 (5 bases). Trimming left V 1 base short and J 1 base short, with 8 bases between. Germline assignment: CDR1 LNHNV and CDR2 YYDKDF (reference sequence). The CDR3 length is 14 residues. CDR3 sequence: CATSRAKGSYEQYF. The CDR3, as DNA: TGTGCCACCAGCAGAGCCAAGGGGTCCTACGAGCAGTACTTC.

V and J are TRBV9 and TRBJ2-1; TRBD2 matches 9 bases. Germline values: CDR1 SGDLS, CDR2 YYNGEE. The length of the CDR3 is 17 residues. Losses at the gene ends were 0 bases for V and 6 bases for J; bases not matched to a gene: 10. CDR3 nucleotides: TGTGCCAGCAGCGTAGGGAGGCGGGAGGGTTGGAGCAATGAGCAGTTCTTC. Its protein is CASSVGRREGWSNEQFF.

This rearrangement joins TRBV4-3 to TRBJ1-2; the match to TRBD1 covers 12 bases. The length of the CDR3 is 15 residues. In germline, CDR1 is LGHNA, CDR2 YSLEER. Germline trimming cut 4 bases from V and 5 bases from J; bases unmatched to any gene: 5. The CDR3 reads CASSPGTGGAYGYTF. The DNA for the CDR3 is TGCGCCAGCAGCCCTGGGACAGGGGGCGCGTATGGCTACACCTTC.

V gene TRBV2 combines with J gene TRBJ1-4; 8 positions agree with TRBD1. With V trimmed by 4 bases and J by 0 bases, 10 bases remained unmatched. CDR3 length equals 18 residues. CDR1 and CDR2 from the germline V gene are SNHLY and FYNNEI. The CDR3 spells CASSGGQTGVATNEKLFF. CDR3 sequence (DNA): TGTGCCAGCAGTGGAGGCCAGACAGGGGTTGCAACTAATGAAAAACTGTTTTTT.

J is TRBJ2-3 and V is TRBV27, with D perhaps TRBD2 (6 bases). Between the trimmed V and J ends, which lost 4 bases and 2 bases, there was a span of 10 bases. The CDR3 is 14 amino acids. Germline lookup yields CDR1 MNHEY and CDR2 SMNVEV (reference sequence). The CDR3: CASSWAGNTDTQYF. For the CDR3, the DNA is TGTGCCAGCAGTTGGGCGGGAAACACAGATACGCAGTATTTT.